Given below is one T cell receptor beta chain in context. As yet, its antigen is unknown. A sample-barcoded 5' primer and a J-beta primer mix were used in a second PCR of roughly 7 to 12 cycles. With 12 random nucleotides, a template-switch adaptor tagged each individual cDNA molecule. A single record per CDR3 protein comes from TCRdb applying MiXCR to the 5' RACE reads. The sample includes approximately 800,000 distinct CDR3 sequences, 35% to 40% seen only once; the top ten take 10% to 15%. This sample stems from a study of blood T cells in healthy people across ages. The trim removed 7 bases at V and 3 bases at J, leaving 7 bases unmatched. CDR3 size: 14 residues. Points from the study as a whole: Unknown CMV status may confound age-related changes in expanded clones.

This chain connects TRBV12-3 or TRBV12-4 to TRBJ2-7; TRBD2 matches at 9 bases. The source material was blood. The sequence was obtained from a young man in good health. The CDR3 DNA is TGTGCCAGCACCTTCGGACTAGCGAACTACGAGCAGTACTTC. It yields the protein CASTFGLANYEQYF.